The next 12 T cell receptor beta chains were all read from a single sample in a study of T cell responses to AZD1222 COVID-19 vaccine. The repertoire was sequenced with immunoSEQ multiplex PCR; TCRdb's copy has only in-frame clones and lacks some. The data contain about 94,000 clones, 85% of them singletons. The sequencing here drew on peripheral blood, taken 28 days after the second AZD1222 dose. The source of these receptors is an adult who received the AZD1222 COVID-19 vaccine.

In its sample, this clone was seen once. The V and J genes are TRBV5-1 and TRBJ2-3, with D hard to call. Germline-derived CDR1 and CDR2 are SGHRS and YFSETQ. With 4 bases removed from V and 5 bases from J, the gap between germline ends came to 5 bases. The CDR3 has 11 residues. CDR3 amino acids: CASSLQDTQYF. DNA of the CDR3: TGCGCCAGCAGCCTACAAGATACGCAGTATTTT.

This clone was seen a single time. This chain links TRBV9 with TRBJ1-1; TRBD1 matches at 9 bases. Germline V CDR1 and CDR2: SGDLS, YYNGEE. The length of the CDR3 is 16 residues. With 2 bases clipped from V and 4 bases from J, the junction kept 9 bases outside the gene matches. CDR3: CASSVGAGTGTTEAFF. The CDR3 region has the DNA TGTGCCAGCAGCGTGGGGGCCGGGACAGGGACCACTGAAGCTTTCTTT.

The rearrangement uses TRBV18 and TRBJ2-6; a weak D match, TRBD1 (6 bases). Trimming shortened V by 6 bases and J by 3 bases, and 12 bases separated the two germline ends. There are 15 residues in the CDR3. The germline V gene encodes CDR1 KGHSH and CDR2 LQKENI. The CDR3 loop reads CASSRTAFGANVLTF. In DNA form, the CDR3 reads TGTGCCAGCTCCCGGACAGCCTTTGGGGCCAACGTCCTGACTTTC.

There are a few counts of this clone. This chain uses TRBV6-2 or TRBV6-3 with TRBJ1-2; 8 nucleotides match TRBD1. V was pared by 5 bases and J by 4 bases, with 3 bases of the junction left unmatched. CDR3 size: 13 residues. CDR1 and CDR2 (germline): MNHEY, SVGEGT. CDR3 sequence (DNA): TGTGCCAGCAGTCCGGGACAGGTCTATGGCTACACCTTC. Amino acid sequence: CASSPGQVYGYTF.

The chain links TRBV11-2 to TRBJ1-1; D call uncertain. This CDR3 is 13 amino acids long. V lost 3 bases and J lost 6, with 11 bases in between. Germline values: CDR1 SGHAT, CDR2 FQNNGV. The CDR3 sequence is CASSFFLRPEAFF. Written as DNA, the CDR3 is TGTGCCAGCAGCTTTTTTCTTAGACCTGAAGCTTTCTTT.

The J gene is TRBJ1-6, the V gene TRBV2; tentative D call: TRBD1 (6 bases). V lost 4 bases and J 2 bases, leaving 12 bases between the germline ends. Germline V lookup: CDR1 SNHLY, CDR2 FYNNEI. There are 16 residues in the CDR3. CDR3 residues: CASSGVGGPYNSPLHF. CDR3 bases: TGTGCCAGCAGTGGAGTTGGGGGCCCCTATAATTCACCCCTCCACTTT.

This CDR3 reads CASSPGGAGNTEAFF. CDR3 DNA sequence: TGCGCCAGCAGCCCCGGGGGAGCGGGGAACACTGAAGCTTTCTTT. The chain employs TRBV5-1 and TRBJ1-1, with D maybe TRBD1 (5 bases). Per germline, CDR1 SGHRS and CDR2 YFSETQ. The V end lost 4 bases, the J end lost 1 base, and 14 bases lay between the germline ends. The CDR3 covers 15 residues.

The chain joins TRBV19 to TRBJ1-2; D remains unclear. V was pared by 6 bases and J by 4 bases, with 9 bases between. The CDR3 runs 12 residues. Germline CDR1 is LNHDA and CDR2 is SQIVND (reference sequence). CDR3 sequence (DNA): TGTGCCAGTAGGTCCGGTGGCTATGGCTACACCTTC. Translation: CASRSGGYGYTF.

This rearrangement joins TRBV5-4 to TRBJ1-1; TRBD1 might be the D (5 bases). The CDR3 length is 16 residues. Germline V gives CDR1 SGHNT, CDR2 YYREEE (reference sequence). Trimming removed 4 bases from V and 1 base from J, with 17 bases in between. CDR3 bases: TGTGCCAGCAGCGGGGCCCGGGAGGGCTGGAACACTGAAGCTTTCTTT. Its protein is CASSGAREGWNTEAFF.

This CDR3 is CASSQGQGRGYTF. CDR3 nucleotides: TGTGCCAGCAGCCAGGGACAGGGCAGGGGCTACACCTTC. The chain carries TRBV3-1 (or the pseudogene TRBV3-2) and TRBJ1-2; 9 positions agree with TRBD1. V shed 3 bases and J 8 bases; nucleotides not matched to a gene: 4. CDR1 is LGHDT, CDR2 YNNKEL, per germline (reference sequence). The CDR3 has 13 residues.

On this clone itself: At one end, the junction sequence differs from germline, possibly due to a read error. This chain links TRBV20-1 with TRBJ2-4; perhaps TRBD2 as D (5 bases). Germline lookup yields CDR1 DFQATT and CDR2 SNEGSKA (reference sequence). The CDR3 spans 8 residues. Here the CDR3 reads CSVRTGDF. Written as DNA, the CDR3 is TGCAGTGTAAGGACTGGAGATTTC.

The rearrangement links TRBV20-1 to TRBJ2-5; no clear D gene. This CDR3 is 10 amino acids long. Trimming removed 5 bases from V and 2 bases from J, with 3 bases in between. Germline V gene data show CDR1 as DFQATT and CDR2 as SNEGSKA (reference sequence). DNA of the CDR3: TGCAGTGCTTCGCAAGAGACCCAGTACTTC. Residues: CSASQETQYF.